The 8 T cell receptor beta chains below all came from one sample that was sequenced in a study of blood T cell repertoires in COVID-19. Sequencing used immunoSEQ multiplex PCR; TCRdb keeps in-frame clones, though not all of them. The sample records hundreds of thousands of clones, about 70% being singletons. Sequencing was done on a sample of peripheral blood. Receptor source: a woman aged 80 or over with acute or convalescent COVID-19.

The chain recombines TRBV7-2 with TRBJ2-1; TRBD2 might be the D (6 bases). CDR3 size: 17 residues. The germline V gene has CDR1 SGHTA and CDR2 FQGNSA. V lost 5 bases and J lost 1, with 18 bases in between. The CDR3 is CASSRGIPEGSYNEQFF. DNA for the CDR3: TGTGCCAGCAGCCGCGGGATCCCCGAAGGGTCCTACAATGAGCAGTTCTTC.

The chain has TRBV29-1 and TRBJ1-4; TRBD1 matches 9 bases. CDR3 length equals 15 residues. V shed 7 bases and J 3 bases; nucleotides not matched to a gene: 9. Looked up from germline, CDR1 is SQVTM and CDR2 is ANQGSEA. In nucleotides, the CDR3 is TGCAGCGCTTGCACAGGGGGCGCAGCTAATGAAAAACTGTTTTTT. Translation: CSACTGGAANEKLFF.

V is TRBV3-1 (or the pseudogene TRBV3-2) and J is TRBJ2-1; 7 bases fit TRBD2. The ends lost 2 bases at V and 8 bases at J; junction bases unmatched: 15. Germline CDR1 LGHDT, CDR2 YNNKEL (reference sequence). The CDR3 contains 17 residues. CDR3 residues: CASSQKIIGGRAHEQFF. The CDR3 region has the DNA TGTGCCAGCAGCCAAAAGATTATAGGCGGGAGAGCTCATGAGCAGTTCTTC.

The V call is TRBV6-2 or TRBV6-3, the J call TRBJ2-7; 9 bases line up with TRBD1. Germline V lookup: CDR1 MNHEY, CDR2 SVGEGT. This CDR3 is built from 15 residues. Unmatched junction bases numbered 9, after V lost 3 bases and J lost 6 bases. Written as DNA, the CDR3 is TGTGCCAGCAGTTATCTGGGACAGGGTTCGTCCGAGCAGTACTTC. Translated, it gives CASSYLGQGSSEQYF.

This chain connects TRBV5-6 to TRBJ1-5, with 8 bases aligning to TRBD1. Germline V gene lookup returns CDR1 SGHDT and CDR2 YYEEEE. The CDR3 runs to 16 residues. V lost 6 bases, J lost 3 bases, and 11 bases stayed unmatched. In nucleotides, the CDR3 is TGTGCCAGCACTACCCGACAGGGGCCGAACAATCAGCCCCAGCATTTT. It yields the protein CASTTRQGPNNQPQHF.

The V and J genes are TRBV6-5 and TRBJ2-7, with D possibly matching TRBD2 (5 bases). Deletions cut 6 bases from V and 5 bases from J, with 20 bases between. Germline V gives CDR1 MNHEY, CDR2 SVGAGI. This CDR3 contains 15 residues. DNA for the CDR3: TGTGCCAGCAGCGACAACAGTCTCCGGCGGGACGAGCAGTACTTC. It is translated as CASSDNSLRRDEQYF.

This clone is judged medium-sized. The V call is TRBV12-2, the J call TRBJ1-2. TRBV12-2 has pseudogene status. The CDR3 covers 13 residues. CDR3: CASRPPKRGGYTF. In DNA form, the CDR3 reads TGTGCAAGTCGCCCCCCTAAACGGGGTGGCTACACCTTC.

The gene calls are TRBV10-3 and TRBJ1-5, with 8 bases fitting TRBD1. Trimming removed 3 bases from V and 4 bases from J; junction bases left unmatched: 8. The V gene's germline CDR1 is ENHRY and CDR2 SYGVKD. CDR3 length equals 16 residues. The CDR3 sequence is CAISDRGLGKNQPQHF. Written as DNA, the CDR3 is TGTGCCATCAGTGACAGGGGGCTCGGGAAAAATCAGCCCCAGCATTTT.